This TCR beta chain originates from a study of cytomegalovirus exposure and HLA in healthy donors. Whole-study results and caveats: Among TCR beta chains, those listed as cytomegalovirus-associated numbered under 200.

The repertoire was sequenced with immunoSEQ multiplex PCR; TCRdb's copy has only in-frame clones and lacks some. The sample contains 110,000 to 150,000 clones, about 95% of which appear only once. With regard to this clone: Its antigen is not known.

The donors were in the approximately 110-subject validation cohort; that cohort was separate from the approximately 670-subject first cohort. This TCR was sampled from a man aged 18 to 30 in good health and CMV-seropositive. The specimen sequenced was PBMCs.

The CDR3 DNA is TGTGCCAGCAGCGCCCTGACCCGGGACACCTCCTACGAGCAGTACTTC. Amino acids: CASSALTRDTSYEQYF. The V and J genes are TRBV11-2 and TRBJ2-7, with TRBD1 as a possible D gene (6 bases). The V gene lost 5 bases and the J gene lost 0 bases, with 17 bases spanning the gap. In germline, CDR1 is SGHAT, CDR2 FQNNGV. CDR3 length equals 16 residues.